This TCR beta chain was recorded in a study of tissue T cells after allogeneic stem cell transplantation. Whole-study context: Adult allogeneic hematopoietic cell transplant recipients with steroid-refractory graft-versus-host disease were prospectively enrolled for research autopsy. Several unmodified and three CD34-selected T-cell-depleted grafts went to graft-versus-host disease patients.

The CDR3 extends over 11 amino acids. V lost 6 bases and J lost 3, with 6 bases in between. CDR1 and CDR2 (germline): MNHEY, SVGEGT. About this clone: Its antigen remains unknown.

Sequencing was performed with immunoSEQ multiplex PCR; in TCRdb, only in-frame clones are kept and a portion is missing. Among 25,000 to 35,000 clones listed, around 86% were seen once. Overall study findings and caveats: Within patients, tissue anatomy strongly shaped TCR repertoire composition. Across patients, clones rarely overlapped, yet motif clusters were shared tissue-specifically.

The chain is built from TRBV6-2 or TRBV6-3 and TRBJ2-7; a possible D gene is TRBD2 (5 bases). The starting material was blood, obtained before transplantation. This TCR was recovered from a woman between 18 and 55 years old who later had graft-versus-host disease after an allogeneic stem cell transplant. CDR3 bases: TGTGCCAGCAGCCGGGACTACGAGCAGTACTTC. Amino acid sequence: CASSRDYEQYF.